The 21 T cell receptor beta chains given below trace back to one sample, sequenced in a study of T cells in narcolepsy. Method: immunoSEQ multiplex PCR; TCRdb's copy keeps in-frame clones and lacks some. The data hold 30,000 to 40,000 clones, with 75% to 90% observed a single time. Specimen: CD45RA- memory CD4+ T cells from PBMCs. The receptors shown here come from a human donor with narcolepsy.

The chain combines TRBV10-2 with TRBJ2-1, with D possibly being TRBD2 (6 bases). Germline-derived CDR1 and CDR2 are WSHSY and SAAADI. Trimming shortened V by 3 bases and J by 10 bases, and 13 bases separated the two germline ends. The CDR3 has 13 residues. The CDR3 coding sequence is TGCGCCAGCAGTGAAGTGGTACGGGGGGAGCAGTTCTTC. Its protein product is CASSEVVRGEQFF.

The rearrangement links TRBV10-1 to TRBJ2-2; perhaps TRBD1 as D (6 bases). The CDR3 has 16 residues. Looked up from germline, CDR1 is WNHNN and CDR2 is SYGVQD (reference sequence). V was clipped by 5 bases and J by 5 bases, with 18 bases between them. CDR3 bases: TGCGCCAGCAGTCGTACAGGGTCGGTCACAACCGGGGAGCTGTTTTTT. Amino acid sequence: CASSRTGSVTTGELFF.

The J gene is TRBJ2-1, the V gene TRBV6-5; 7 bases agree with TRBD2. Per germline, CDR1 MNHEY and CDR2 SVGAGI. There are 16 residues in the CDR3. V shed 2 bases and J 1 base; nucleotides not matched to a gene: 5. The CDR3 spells CASSYLGGKSYNEQFF. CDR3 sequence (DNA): TGTGCCAGCAGTTACCTGGGGGGGAAGTCCTACAATGAGCAGTTCTTC.

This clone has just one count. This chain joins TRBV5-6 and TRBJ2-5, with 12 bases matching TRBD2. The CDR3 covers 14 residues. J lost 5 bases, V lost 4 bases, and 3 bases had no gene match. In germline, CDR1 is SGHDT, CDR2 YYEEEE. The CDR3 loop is CASSRLAGAETQYF. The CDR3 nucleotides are TGTGCCAGCAGCCGACTAGCGGGAGCGGAGACCCAGTACTTC.

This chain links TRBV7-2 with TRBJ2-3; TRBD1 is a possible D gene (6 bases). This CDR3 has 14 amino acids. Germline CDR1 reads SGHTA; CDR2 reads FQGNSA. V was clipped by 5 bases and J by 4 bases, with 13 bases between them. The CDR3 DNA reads TGTGCCAGCAGCCAAGGGGGACAAGCAGATACGCAGTATTTT. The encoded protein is CASSQGGQADTQYF.

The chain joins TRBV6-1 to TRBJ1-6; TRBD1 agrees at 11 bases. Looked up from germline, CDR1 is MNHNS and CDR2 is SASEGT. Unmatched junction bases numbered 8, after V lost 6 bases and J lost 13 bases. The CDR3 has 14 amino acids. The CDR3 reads CASSPGQGGSPLHF. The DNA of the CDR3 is TGTGCCAGCAGCCCGGGACAGGGGGGTTCCCCCCTCCACTTT.

The chain's CDR3 is CASRGTGSNEQYF. DNA for the CDR3: TGTGCCAGCAGGGGGACAGGGAGTAACGAGCAGTACTTC. The gene calls are TRBV5-4 and TRBJ2-7, with 9 bases fitting TRBD1. Germline lookup yields CDR1 SGHNT and CDR2 YYREEE (reference sequence). Unmatched junction bases numbered 5, after V lost 5 bases and J lost 5 bases. The CDR3 has 13 amino acids.

CDR3 residues: CAAPGSTTYEQYF. The DNA of the CDR3 is TGTGCCGCCCCTGGCTCTACTACTTACGAGCAGTACTTC. V usage is TRBV30 and J usage is TRBJ2-7; D uncertain. This CDR3 has 13 residues. Trimming removed 8 bases from V and 4 bases from J, with 18 bases in between. CDR1 is GTSNPN and CDR2 is SVGIG in the germline V gene (reference sequence).

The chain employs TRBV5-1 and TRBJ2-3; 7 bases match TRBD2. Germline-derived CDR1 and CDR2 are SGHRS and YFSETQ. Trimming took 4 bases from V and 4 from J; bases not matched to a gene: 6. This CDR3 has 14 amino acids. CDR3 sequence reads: CASSLGGVADTQYF. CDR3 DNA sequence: TGCGCCAGCAGCCTGGGAGGGGTGGCAGATACGCAGTATTTT.

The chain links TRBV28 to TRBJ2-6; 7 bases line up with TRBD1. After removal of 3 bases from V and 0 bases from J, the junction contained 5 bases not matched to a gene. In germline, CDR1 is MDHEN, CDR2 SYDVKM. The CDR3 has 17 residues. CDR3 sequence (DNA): TGTGCCAGCAGTTTCTGGGACAGCCACTCTGGGGCCAACGTCCTGACTTTC. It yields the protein CASSFWDSHSGANVLTF. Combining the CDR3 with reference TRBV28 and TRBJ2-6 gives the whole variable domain DVKVTQSSRYLVKRTGEKVFLECVQDMDHENMFWYRQDPGLGLRLIYFSYDVKMKEKGDIPEGYSVSREKKERFSLILESASTNQTSMYLCASSFWDSHSGANVLTFGAGSRLTVL.

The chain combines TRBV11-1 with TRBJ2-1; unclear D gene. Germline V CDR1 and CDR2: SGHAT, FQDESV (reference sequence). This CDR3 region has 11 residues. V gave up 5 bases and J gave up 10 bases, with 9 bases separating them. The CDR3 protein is CASSQGWEQFF. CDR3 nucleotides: TGTGCCAGCAGCCAAGGGTGGGAGCAGTTCTTC.

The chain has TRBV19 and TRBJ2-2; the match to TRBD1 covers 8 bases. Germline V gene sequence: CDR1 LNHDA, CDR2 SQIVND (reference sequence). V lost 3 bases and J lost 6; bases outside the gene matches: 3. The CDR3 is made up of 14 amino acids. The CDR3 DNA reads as TGTGCCAGTAGTATGGACAGGGCCGCCGGGGAGCTGTTTTTT. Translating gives CASSMDRAAGELFF.

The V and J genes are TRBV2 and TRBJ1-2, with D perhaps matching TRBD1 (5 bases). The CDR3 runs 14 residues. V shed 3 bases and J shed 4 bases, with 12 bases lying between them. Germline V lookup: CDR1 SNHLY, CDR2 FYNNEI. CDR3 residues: CASSEAGTLYGYTF. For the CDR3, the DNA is TGTGCCAGCAGTGAGGCAGGGACCCTCTATGGCTACACCTTC.

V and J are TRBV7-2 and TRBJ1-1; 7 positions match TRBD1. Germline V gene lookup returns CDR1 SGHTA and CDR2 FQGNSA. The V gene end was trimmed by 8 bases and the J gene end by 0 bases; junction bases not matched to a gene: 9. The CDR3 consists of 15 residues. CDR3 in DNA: TGTGCCAGCGGACCCAGAGGGACAGTGAACACTGAAGCTTTCTTT. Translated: CASGPRGTVNTEAFF.

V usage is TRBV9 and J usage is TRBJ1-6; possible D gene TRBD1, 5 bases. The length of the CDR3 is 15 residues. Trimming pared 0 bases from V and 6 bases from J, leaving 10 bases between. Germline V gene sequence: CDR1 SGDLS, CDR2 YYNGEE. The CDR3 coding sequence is TGTGCCAGCAGCGTAGGGGGTGGGGGTAATTCACCCCTCCACTTT. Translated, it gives CASSVGGGGNSPLHF.

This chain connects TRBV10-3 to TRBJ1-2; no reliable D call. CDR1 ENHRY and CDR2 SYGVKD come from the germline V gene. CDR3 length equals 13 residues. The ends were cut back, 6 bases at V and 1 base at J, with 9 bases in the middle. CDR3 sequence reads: CAIRPDNNYGYTF. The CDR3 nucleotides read TGTGCCATCAGGCCAGATAATAACTATGGCTACACCTTC.

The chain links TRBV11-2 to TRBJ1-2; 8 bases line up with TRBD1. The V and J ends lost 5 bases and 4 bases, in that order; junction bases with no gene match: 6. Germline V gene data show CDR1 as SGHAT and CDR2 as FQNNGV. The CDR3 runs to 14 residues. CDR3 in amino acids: CASSAGQVTYGYTF. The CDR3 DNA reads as TGTGCCAGCAGCGCGGGACAGGTAACCTATGGCTACACCTTC.

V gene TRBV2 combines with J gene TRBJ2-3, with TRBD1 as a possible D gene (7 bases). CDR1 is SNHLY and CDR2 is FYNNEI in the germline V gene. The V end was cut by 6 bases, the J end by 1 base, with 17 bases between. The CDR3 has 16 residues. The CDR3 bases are TGTGCCAGCAGAGGCCTCAGGGGGGCAGGCACAGATACGCAGTATTTT. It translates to CASRGLRGAGTDTQYF.

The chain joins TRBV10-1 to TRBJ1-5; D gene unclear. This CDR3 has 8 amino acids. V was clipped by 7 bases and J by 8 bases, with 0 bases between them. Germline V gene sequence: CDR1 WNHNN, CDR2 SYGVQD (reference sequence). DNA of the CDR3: TGCGCCAGCAAGCCCCAGCATTTT. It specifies CASKPQHF.

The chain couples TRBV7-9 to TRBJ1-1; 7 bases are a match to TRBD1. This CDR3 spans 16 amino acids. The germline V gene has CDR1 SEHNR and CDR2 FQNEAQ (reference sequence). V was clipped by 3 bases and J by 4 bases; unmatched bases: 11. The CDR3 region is CASSLGSRGQATEAFF. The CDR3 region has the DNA TGTGCCAGCAGCTTGGGCTCCCGAGGACAGGCCACTGAAGCTTTCTTT.

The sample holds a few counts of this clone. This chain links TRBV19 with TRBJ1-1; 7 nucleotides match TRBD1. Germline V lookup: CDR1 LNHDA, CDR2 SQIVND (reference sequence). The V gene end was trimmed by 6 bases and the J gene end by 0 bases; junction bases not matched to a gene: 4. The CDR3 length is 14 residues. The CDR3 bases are TGTGCCAGTAGCGAGGGGGCGCTGAACACTGAAGCTTTCTTT. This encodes CASSEGALNTEAFF.